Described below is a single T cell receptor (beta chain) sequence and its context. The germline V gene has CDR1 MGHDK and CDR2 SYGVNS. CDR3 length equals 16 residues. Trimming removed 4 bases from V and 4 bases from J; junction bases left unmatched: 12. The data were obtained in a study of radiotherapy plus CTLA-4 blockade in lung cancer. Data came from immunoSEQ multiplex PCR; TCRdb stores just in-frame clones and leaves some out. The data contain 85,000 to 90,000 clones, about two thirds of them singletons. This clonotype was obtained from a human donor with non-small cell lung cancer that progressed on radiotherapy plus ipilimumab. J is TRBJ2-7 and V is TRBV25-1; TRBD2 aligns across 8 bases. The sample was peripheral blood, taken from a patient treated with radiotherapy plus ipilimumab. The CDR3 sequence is CASSGLSGTSVYEQYF. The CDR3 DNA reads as TGTGCCAGCAGTGGATTATCCGGGACTAGTGTTTACGAGCAGTACTTC.